This T cell receptor (beta chain) derives from a study of early T cells in non-severe SARS-CoV-2 infection. The TCR library protocol attached unique molecular identifiers to the individual cDNA molecules. MiXCR, applied by TCRdb to the 5' RACE reads, yields one record per CDR3 protein. The table records more than 65,000 distinct CDR3 sequences, roughly 4.5% of them present only once. V lost 6 bases and J lost 3; bases outside the gene matches: 5. The germline gives CDR1 MNHEY, CDR2 SVGAGI. The CDR3 has 13 amino acids. The source material was whole blood, sampled at baseline. The chain employs TRBV6-5 and TRBJ2-7, with 7 bases identical to TRBD1. This TCR was sampled from an adult who was a healthcare worker with PCR-confirmed SARS-CoV-2 infection or an uninfected control (not recorded which). The donor label of this sample is uncertain. The CDR3 nucleotides read TGTGCCAGCAGACCAACAGGGGTCTACGAGCAGTACTTC. Translated, it gives CASRPTGVYEQYF.